This T cell receptor beta chain was observed in a study of radiation and T cells in renal cell carcinoma. A few counts support this clone. Antigen: not known. Some clones are missing from TCRdb's copy, which holds only in-frame ones; the method was immunoSEQ multiplex PCR. The sample holds about 150,000 clones, less than 90% seen once. Study-level results: Top tumor clonotypes rose in blood 2 weeks post-radiation, then contracted. Baseline intratumoral clonotype presence is unknown without pretreatment biopsies.

The time point is: blood 4 weeks post-SBRT, at nephrectomy. Treatment noted: 15 Gy SBRT to primary tumor, nephrectomy 4 weeks later. Nephrectomy followed 15 Gy stereotactic body radiation by 4 weeks. After SBRT, blood was collected at 2 and 4 weeks, plus baseline. The source was blood, collected from a patient whose treatment included radiotherapy and nephrectomy. This sequence was found in a woman in her 50s with renal cell carcinoma.

CDR3 nucleotide sequence: TGTGCCAGCAGTGCCGGGGGCTACACCTTC. It codes for CASSAGGYTF. The J gene is TRBJ1-2, the V gene TRBV25-1; no reliable D call. In germline, CDR1 is MGHDK, CDR2 SYGVNS. The CDR3 is 10 amino acids. V dropped 4 bases and J dropped 8 bases, with 5 bases sitting between them.